The source of this TCR beta chain is a study of blood T cells in healthy people across ages. Study as a whole: Every two T cells gave about one barcoded beta molecule via template switching.

Overall study results and limits: Observed TCR beta diversity per million T cells went down as age went up. This fall followed a roughly linear course with age.

On this clonotype itself: Its antigen remains unknown.

The CDR3 covers 15 residues. Germline loops: CDR1 SGHRS, CDR2 YFSETQ. Together with a sample-barcoded 5' primer, a J-beta primer mix was included in a second PCR lasting roughly 6 to 12 cycles. TCRdb recomputed calls from the 5' RACE reads with MiXCR, one row per CDR3 protein. The sample contains over 450,000 distinct CDR3 sequences, nearly 25% of which appear only once. The data also belong to a second study, concerning T cells of mothers and their children. That source notes: Addition of sample barcodes and 2-4 random nucleotides occurred through the M1S primer of the second PCR. The study obtained over 9.5 million TCR beta CDR3 reads per mother and some 3 million per child.

What was sequenced was blood. This clonotype was sampled from a boy aged 10-17 years in good health. The rearrangement links TRBV5-1 to TRBJ2-5; TRBD1 or TRBD2 may be the D gene (6 bases each). The end of the DNA is better explained by TRBJ2-7, so the J call may be wrong. The CDR3 region is CASSFGGTLTYEQYF. CDR3 nucleotide sequence: TGCGCCAGCAGCTTTGGGGGGACACTCACCTACGAGCAGTACTTC.